The 14 T cell receptor beta chains listed next were all sequenced from one sample in a study of response to subunit inactivated influenza vaccine. TCRdb re-analysed the RT-PCR reads in MiXCR, keeping a single row per CDR3 protein. The repertoire includes about 530,000 distinct CDR3 sequences, 12% of them detected once, and 10% sits in the top ten. Sequencing used PBMCs from blood, obtained on the day of vaccination. The receptors stem from a man in his forties or fifties who received an inactivated influenza vaccine.

This clonotype was counted a few times. The chain couples TRBV15 to TRBJ2-7; 9 nucleotides line up with TRBD2. Germline-derived CDR1 and CDR2 are LNHNV and YYDKDF (reference sequence). The CDR3 loop spans 14 amino acids. The J segment lost 3 bases and the V segment lost 3 bases, leaving 3 bases of the junction unmatched. The CDR3 region has the DNA TGTGCCACCAGCAGGGCTAGCGGGAACTACGAGCAGTACTTC. This translates into CATSRASGNYEQYF.

This sequence joins TRBV5-5 and TRBJ2-4, with TRBD2 identical over 11 bases. Germline V gene sequence: CDR1 SGHKS, CDR2 YYEKEE (reference sequence). V was pared by 4 bases and J by 5 bases, with 2 bases of the junction left unmatched. The CDR3 consists of 14 residues. For the CDR3, the DNA is TGTGCCAGCAGCCTTAGCGGGGGGGAAAACATTCAGTACTTC. Its translation is CASSLSGGENIQYF. Based on the CDR3 plus reference TRBV5-5 and TRBJ2-4, the full variable domain is DAGVTQSPTHLIKTRGQQVTLRCSPISGHKSVSWYQQVLGQGPQFIFQYYEKEERGRGNFPDRFSARQFPNYSSELNVNALLLGDSALYLCASSLSGGENIQYFGAGTRLSVL.

The gene calls are TRBV20-1 and TRBJ1-1; the match to TRBD1 covers 9 bases. CDR1 DFQATT and CDR2 SNEGSKA come from the germline V gene (reference sequence). CDR3 length equals 17 residues. The DNA for the CDR3 is TGCTATGCTAGAGTTCATGGACTGGACAGGGGGAACACTGAAGCTTTCTTT. This codes for CYARVHGLDRGNTEAFF.

Only a few counts were recorded for this clonotype. The chain is built from TRBV5-6 and TRBJ2-7; D might be TRBD2 (5 bases). The CDR3 loop spans 13 amino acids. Germline values: CDR1 SGHDT, CDR2 YYEEEE. V dropped 6 bases and J dropped 2 bases, with 12 bases sitting between them. DNA for the CDR3: TGTGCCAGCACCCCATCCGGGACCTACGAGCAGTACTTC. It specifies CASTPSGTYEQYF.

This clonotype turned up a few times. The genes are TRBV5-1 and TRBJ1-1; 8 bases are a match to TRBD1. Germline CDR1 reads SGHRS; CDR2 reads YFSETQ. The CDR3 is 16 amino acids. The V gene end was trimmed by 4 bases and the J gene end by 6 bases; junction bases not matched to a gene: 14. The CDR3 sequence is CASSPYSGQGGSEAFF. CDR3 nucleotides: TGCGCCAGCAGCCCTTACAGCGGACAGGGTGGGTCTGAAGCTTTCTTT.

This clonotype was counted only a few times. The CDR3 DNA reads as TGCAGATCGGGGGGGCAGAACTATGGCTACACCTTC. This encodes CRSGGQNYGYTF. This chain connects TRBV20-1 to TRBJ1-2; maybe TRBD1 (6 bases). Looked up from germline, CDR1 is DFQATT and CDR2 is SNEGSKA (reference sequence). This CDR3 comprises 12 residues.

This clonotype occurred a few times. This chain joins TRBV19 and TRBJ2-7; 14 nucleotides line up with TRBD2. Trimming at V came to 9 bases and at J to 7 bases, leaving 14 bases not matched to a gene. CDR1 and CDR2 (germline): LNHDA, SQIVND (reference sequence). The CDR3 totals 16 residues. In DNA form, the CDR3 reads TGTGCCAGCCCCCGGACTAGCGGGAGGTGGTCTACAGAGCAGTACTTC. It codes for CASPRTSGRWSTEQYF.

The CDR3 region is CSATKTGGETDTQYF. DNA for the CDR3: TGCAGTGCTACAAAGACAGGGGGCGAAACAGATACGCAGTATTTT. The chain combines TRBV20-1 with TRBJ2-3, with 10 bases lining up with TRBD1. The CDR3 is 15 residues long. The junction had 7 bases not matched to a gene; V was cut back by 4 bases and J by 3 bases. Germline CDR1 DFQATT, CDR2 SNEGSKA (reference sequence).

This clonotype was counted many times. The chain combines TRBV20-1 with TRBJ2-7; 11 bases are shared with TRBD1. J lost 3 bases, V lost 6 bases, and 7 bases had no gene match. CDR1 and CDR2 from the germline V gene are DFQATT and SNEGSKA (reference sequence). The CDR3 has 14 amino acids. CDR3 amino acids: CSATRDRGNYEQYF. CDR3 nucleotides: TGCAGTGCCACGCGGGACAGGGGGAACTACGAGCAGTACTTC.

The sample holds many counts of this clonotype. The V gene is TRBV15, the J gene TRBJ2-1, with 8 nucleotides matching TRBD2. Germline V gene data show CDR1 as LNHNV and CDR2 as YYDKDF (reference sequence). The length of the CDR3 is 17 residues. V shed 0 bases and J 7 bases; nucleotides not matched to a gene: 11. The CDR3 nucleotides read TGTGCCACCAGCAGAGATTCACAGCGGGAGTGGGGTAATGAGCAGTTCTTC. Residues: CATSRDSQREWGNEQFF.

This chain connects TRBV27 to TRBJ1-3, with D hard to call. Per germline, CDR1 MNHEY and CDR2 SMNVEV (reference sequence). V shed 7 bases and J shed 0 bases, with 13 bases lying between them. The CDR3 runs to 15 residues. CDR3 region: CASICALHSGNTIYF. The CDR3 bases are TGTGCCAGCATCTGTGCCCTGCACTCTGGAAACACCATATATTTT.

This clonotype has more than one count but fewer than ten. The gene calls are TRBV9 and TRBJ1-6; 9 bases are shared with TRBD1. CDR1 is SGDLS, CDR2 YYNGEE, per germline. The CDR3 length is 15 residues. Trimming at V came to 4 bases and at J to 9 bases, leaving 8 bases not matched to a gene. The CDR3 region has the DNA TGTGCCAGCAGCTCGTACGGACAGGGGCTTTCACCCCTCCACTTT. It is translated as CASSSYGQGLSPLHF.

The chain joins TRBV10-3 to TRBJ2-3; tentatively, D is TRBD1 (5 bases). This CDR3 is built from 15 residues. The V end lost 7 bases, the J end lost 1 base, and 15 bases lay between the germline ends. Per the germline V gene, CDR1 is ENHRY and CDR2 is SYGVKD. CDR3 in amino acids: CAITSVQDRTDTQYF. The CDR3 DNA follows: TGTGCCATCACGTCTGTACAGGATCGCACAGATACGCAGTATTTT.

This clonotype showed up many times. V and J are TRBV7-9 and TRBJ1-1; D remains unclear. This CDR3 has 13 amino acids. Germline CDR1 reads SEHNR; CDR2 reads FQNEAQ (reference sequence). With 7 bases removed from V and 1 base from J, the gap between germline ends came to 10 bases. The CDR3 protein is CASKHAGNTEAFF. The CDR3 coding sequence is TGTGCCAGCAAACACGCAGGGAACACTGAAGCTTTCTTT.